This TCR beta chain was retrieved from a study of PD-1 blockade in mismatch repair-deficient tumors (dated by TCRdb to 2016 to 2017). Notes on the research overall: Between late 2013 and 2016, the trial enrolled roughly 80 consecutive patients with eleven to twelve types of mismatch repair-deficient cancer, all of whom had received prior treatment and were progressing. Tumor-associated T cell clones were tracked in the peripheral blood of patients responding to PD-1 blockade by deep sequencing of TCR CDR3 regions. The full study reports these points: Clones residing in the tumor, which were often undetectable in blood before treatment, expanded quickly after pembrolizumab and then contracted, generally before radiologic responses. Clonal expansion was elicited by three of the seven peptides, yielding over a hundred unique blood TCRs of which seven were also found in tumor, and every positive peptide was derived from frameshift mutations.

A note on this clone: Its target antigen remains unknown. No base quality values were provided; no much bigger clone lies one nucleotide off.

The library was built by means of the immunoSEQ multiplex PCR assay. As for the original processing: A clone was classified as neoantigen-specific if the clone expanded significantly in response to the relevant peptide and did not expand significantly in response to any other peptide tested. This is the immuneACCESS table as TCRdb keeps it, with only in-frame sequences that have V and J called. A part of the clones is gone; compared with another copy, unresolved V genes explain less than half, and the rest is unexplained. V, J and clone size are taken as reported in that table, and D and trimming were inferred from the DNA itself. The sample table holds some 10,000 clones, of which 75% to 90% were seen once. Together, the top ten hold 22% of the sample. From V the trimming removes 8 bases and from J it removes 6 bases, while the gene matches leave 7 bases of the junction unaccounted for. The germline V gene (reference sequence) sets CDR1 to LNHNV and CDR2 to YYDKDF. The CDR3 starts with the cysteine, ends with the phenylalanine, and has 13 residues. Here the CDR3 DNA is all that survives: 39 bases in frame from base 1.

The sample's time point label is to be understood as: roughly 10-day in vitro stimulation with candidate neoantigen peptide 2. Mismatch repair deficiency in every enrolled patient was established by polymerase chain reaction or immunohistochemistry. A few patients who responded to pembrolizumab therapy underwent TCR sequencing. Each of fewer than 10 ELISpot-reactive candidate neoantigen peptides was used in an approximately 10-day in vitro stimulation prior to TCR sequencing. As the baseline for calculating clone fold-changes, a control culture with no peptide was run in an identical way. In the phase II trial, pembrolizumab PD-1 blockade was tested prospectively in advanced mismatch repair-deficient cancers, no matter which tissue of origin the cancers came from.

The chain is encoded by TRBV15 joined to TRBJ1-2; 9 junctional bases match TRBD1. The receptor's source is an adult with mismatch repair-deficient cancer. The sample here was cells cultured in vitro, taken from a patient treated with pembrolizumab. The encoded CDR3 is CATRDRGSNGYTF. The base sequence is TGTGCCACCCGTGACAGGGGGTCTAATGGCTACACCTTC.